Listed below are T cell receptor beta chains from one sample, sequenced in a study of CD8+ T cells in alopecia areata. Repertoires were generated with immunoSEQ multiplex PCR, while TCRdb's copy carries only in-frame clones and drops some. The profile shows about 200,000 clones, 35% to 40% of them singletons. Sequencing used CD4+ T cells sorted from blood, obtained at roughly week 30, from a patient treated with tofacitinib. The receptor set was obtained from a human donor with alopecia areata. Each CDR3 is given with its conserved first and last residue. A D gene is named only where the DNA matches it firmly. A clone size is listed for some rows: how often the clone was seen (once, few, many), or a class if it is expanded.

j_call | clone_size | d_call | v_call | cdr3_aa | cdr3_nt
TRBJ1-2 | few | TRBD1 | TRBV29-1 | CSANRDRGYGYTF | TGCAGCGCCAACCGGGACAGAGGCTATGGCTACACCTTC
TRBJ2-1 | NA | NA | TRBV9 | CASSVNRALYNEQFF | TGTGCCAGCAGCGTTAACAGGGCCCTCTACAATGAGCAGTTCTTC
TRBJ2-3 | NA | TRBD2 | TRBV25-1 | CASSERSGGSGDTQYF | TGTGCCAGCAGTGAAAGGAGCGGGGGGTCGGGAGATACGCAGTATTTT
TRBJ1-3 | few | TRBD1 | TRBV6-5 | CASSSAGTGSGNTIYF | TGTGCCAGCAGTTCGGCCGGGACAGGGTCTGGAAACACCATATATTTT
TRBJ2-3 | few | NA | TRBV7-3 | CASSLGLPTTDTQYF | TGTGCCAGCAGCTTAGGTCTACCCACTACAGATACGCAGTATTTT
TRBJ1-5 | few | NA | TRBV15 | CATSQTDQPQHF | TGTGCCACCAGCCAGACAGATCAGCCCCAGCATTTT
TRBJ2-6 | NA | NA | TRBV6-5 | CASSYTGNSGANVLTF | TGTGCCAGCAGTTACACGGGAAACTCTGGGGCCAACGTCCTGACTTTC
TRBJ2-1 | medium-sized | NA | TRBV7-3 | CASSSFSGDTYNEQFF | TGTGCCAGCAGCTCATTCAGTGGGGATACCTACAATGAGCAGTTCTTC
TRBJ2-2 | NA | NA | TRBV6-1 | CASSESTGNTGELFF | TGTGCCAGCAGTGAATCGACAGGGAACACCGGGGAGCTGTTTTTT
TRBJ2-7 | NA | NA | TRBV5-1 | CASSLAGHVVYEQYF | TGCGCCAGCAGCTTGGCCGGGCACGTAGTCTACGAGCAGTACTTC
TRBJ2-4 | NA | NA | TRBV30 | CAWNDGRAKNIQYF | TGTGCCTGGAACGACGGGCGAGCCAAAAACATTCAGTACTTC
TRBJ1-5 | NA | NA | TRBV11-2 | CASSLGAGYQPQHF | TGTGCCAGCAGCTTAGGGGCAGGGTATCAGCCCCAGCATTTT
TRBJ1-1 | NA | NA | TRBV29-1 | CSANRVGEAFF | TGCAGCGCAAACAGGGTTGGGGAAGCTTTCTTT
TRBJ1-6 | NA | NA | TRBV6-1 | CASRFGTVNSPLHF | TGTGCCAGCAGATTCGGGACGGTCAATTCACCCCTCCACTTT
TRBJ2-7 | few | NA | TRBV5-4 | CASSLVDRSGEQYF | TGTGCCAGCAGCTTGGTAGATAGAAGTGGCGAGCAGTACTTC
TRBJ2-7 | once | TRBD1 | TRBV6-1 | CASQGASPYF | TGTGCCAGTCAGGGGGCTTCTCCGTACTTC
TRBJ2-3 | few | NA | TRBV9 | CASSPRGQGAQYF | TGTGCCAGCAGCCCAAGAGGCCAGGGAGCGCAGTATTTT
TRBJ2-7 | NA | NA | TRBV29-1 | CSVVGILGPYEQYF | TGCAGCGTGGTGGGCATCCTGGGCCCCTACGAGCAGTACTTC
TRBJ2-3 | few | TRBD1 | TRBV11-2 | CASSLGGQITDTQYF | TGTGCCAGCAGCTTAGGGGGACAGATCACAGATACGCAGTATTTT
TRBJ1-5 | NA | NA | TRBV19 | CASRPDTSNYNQPQHF | TGTGCCAGTAGACCTGACACGTCAAACTACAATCAGCCCCAGCATTTT
TRBJ2-7 | few | TRBD1 | TRBV30 | CAWSGGTDSYEQYF | TGTGCCTGGAGTGGGGGGACAGATTCCTACGAGCAGTACTTC
TRBJ2-5 | few | NA | TRBV29-1 | CSVPTDQETQYF | TGCAGCGTCCCGACAGACCAAGAGACCCAGTACTTC
TRBJ1-1 | few | TRBD1 | TRBV7-6 | CASSPGGNTEAFF | TGTGCCAGCAGCCCAGGGGGGAACACTGAAGCTTTCTTT
TRBJ1-1 | NA | NA | TRBV25-1 | CASSEPGDTEAFF | TGTGCCAGCAGTGAACCAGGAGACACTGAAGCTTTCTTT
TRBJ2-5 | few | NA | TRBV9 | CASSVGGNQETQYF | TGTGCCAGCAGCGTAGGGGGGAATCAAGAGACCCAGTACTTC
TRBJ2-5 | few | NA | TRBV30 | CAWSGLEETQYF | TGTGCCTGGAGTGGACTAGAGGAGACCCAGTACTTC
TRBJ1-2 | NA | NA | TRBV2 | CASSGQVLYGYTF | TGTGCCAGCAGTGGACAGGTTCTCTATGGCTACACCTTC
TRBJ2-6 | NA | NA | TRBV19 | CASSMQPIDSGANVLTF | TGTGCCAGTAGTATGCAGCCTATCGACTCTGGGGCCAACGTCCTGACTTTC
TRBJ2-1 | few | NA | TRBV9 | CASSVSYNEQFF | TGTGCCAGTTCCGTCTCCTACAATGAGCAGTTCTTC
TRBJ1-1 | few | NA | TRBV5-6 | CASSPGGRTEAFF | TGTGCCAGCAGCCCCGGAGGGAGGACTGAAGCTTTCTTT
TRBJ2-1 | NA | NA | TRBV7-6 | CASSFPDTSYNEQFF | TGTGCCAGCAGCTTCCCGGACACCAGCTACAATGAGCAGTTCTTC
TRBJ2-7 | few | TRBD2 | TRBV6-5 | CASSYIRLAGIYEQYF | TGTGCCAGCAGTTACATCCGACTAGCGGGCATCTACGAGCAGTACTTC
TRBJ2-3 | once | NA | TRBV30 | CAWNTGTDTQYF | TGTGCCTGGAATACAGGGACAGATACGCAGTATTTT
TRBJ2-7 | few | TRBD1 | TRBV6-1 | CASPLPGQLWNEQYF | TGTGCCAGCCCCTTACCGGGACAGTTATGGAACGAGCAGTACTTC
TRBJ2-6 | few | TRBD1 | TRBV6-1 | CASSERQGTGANVLTF | TGTGCCAGCAGTGAACGACAGGGGACTGGGGCCAACGTCCTGACTTTC
TRBJ1-4 | NA | NA | TRBV30 | CAWSGPSLGKLFF | TGTGCCTGGAGTGGTCCCAGCTTAGGAAAACTGTTTTTT
TRBJ2-2 | NA | NA | TRBV2 | CASSGFRGPDTGELFF | TGTGCCAGCAGTGGATTCCGGGGGCCCGACACCGGGGAGCTGTTTTTT
TRBJ2-7 | NA | TRBD1 | TRBV6-5 | CASSYRSQGTYEQYF | TGTGCCAGCAGTTACCGATCACAGGGGACCTACGAGCAGTACTTC
TRBJ1-4 | NA | TRBD1 | TRBV15 | CATSRGTGGEKLFF | TGTGCCACCAGCAGAGGGACAGGTGGGGAAAAACTGTTTTTT
TRBJ1-6 | NA | TRBD1 | TRBV30 | CAWQGVRNSPLHF | TGTGCCTGGCAGGGGGTACGGAATTCACCCCTCCACTTT
TRBJ2-3 | NA | NA | TRBV5-1 | CASSLAGQSTDTQYF | TGCGCCAGCAGCTTGGCCGGACAGAGCACAGATACGCAGTATTTT
TRBJ1-1 | NA | NA | TRBV7-9 | CASSLTANTEAFF | TGTGCCAGCAGCTTGACAGCGAACACTGAAGCTTTCTTT
TRBJ2-7 | NA | NA | TRBV6-1 | CASTGNFYEQYF | TGTGCCAGCACGGGTAACTTCTACGAGCAGTACTTC
TRBJ2-3 | few | NA | TRBV6-1 | CASSEQLQVGREYF | TGTGCCAGCAGTGAACAGTTGCAAGTCGGCAGGGAATATTTT
TRBJ1-1 | NA | NA | TRBV27 | CASSLIQNPNTEAFF | TGTGCCAGCAGTCTTATACAGAACCCGAACACTGAAGCTTTCTTT
TRBJ1-4 | NA | TRBD1 | TRBV25-1 | CASSREDRGEKLFF | TGTGCCAGCAGCCGAGAGGACAGGGGGGAAAAACTGTTTTTT
TRBJ2-7 | NA | TRBD1 | TRBV5-1 | CASSFSTAGQGVGEQYF | TGCGCCAGCAGCTTTTCCACCGCGGGACAGGGGGTCGGCGAGCAGTACTTC
TRBJ2-3 | few | NA | TRBV5-8 | CASGVRFTDTQYF | TGTGCCAGCGGGGTGCGATTCACAGATACGCAGTATTTT
TRBJ1-2 | NA | NA | TRBV5-4 | CASSLEGRVNYGYTF | TGTGCCAGCAGCTTGGAGGGCAGGGTTAACTATGGCTACACCTTC
TRBJ1-6 | few | NA | TRBV6-5 | CASSYGDGNSPLHF | TGTGCCAGCAGTTACGGGGACGGTAATTCACCCCTCCACTTT
TRBJ1-2 | NA | TRBD1 | TRBV29-1 | CSGSGTGSFFGGYGYTF | TGCAGCGGTTCGGGGACAGGGAGCTTCTTCGGTGGCTATGGCTACACCTTC
TRBJ2-4 | NA | TRBD1 | TRBV30 | CAWSKGGQGVQYF | TGTGCCTGGAGCAAGGGCGGACAGGGAGTTCAGTACTTC
TRBJ1-1 | NA | NA | TRBV5-1 | CASSLAGYDTEAFF | TGCGCCAGCAGCTTGGCAGGGTACGACACTGAAGCTTTCTTT
TRBJ2-1 | NA | NA | TRBV5-1 | CASSGRNEQFF | TGCGCCAGCAGCGGGAGGAATGAGCAGTTCTTC
TRBJ1-1 | NA | NA | TRBV5-1 | CASSQSGTVDGTEAFF | TGCGCCAGCAGCCAATCCGGGACGGTCGATGGTACTGAAGCTTTCTTT
TRBJ1-2 | many | TRBD1 | TRBV7-8 | CASSRSQGADGYTF | TGTGCCAGCAGCCGTTCACAGGGGGCGGATGGCTACACCTTC
TRBJ1-6 | few | NA | TRBV5-1 | CASSLDVGADNSPLHF | TGCGCCAGCAGCTTGGATGTGGGGGCGGACAATTCACCCCTCCACTTT
TRBJ2-7 | few | NA | TRBV6-5 | CASSSLSSGRLYF | TGTGCCAGCAGTTCCCTCTCCTCAGGGAGGCTGTACTTC
TRBJ2-4 | many | TRBD1 | TRBV4-1 | CASSQEGTGTRSSKNIQYF | TGCGCCAGCAGCCAAGAGGGGACAGGGACCCGGTCAAGCAAAAACATTCAGTACTTC
TRBJ1-2 | NA | NA | TRBV5-1 | CASSPAFDRDGYTF | TGCGCCAGCAGCCCGGCCTTCGACCGCGATGGCTACACCTTC